These 27 T cell receptor beta chains share one sample of origin, sequenced in a study of cytomegalovirus exposure and HLA in healthy donors. Both 60 Vbeta primers and 13 Jbeta primers went into the PCR. This table comes from immunoSEQ multiplex PCR, and its TCRdb copy is limited to in-frame clones, with some not included. Here the sample spans 100,000 to 150,000 clones, roughly 78% being singletons. Specimen: PBMCs. All receptors come from a man in his thirties or forties in good health and CMV-seropositive.

This chain links TRBV19 with TRBJ2-2; 11 nucleotides line up with TRBD2. This CDR3 region has 17 residues. V lost 3 bases, J lost 4 bases, and 7 bases stayed unmatched. Per germline, CDR1 LNHDA and CDR2 SQIVND (reference sequence). The CDR3 reads CASSIRGTSGFTGELFF. The CDR3 DNA reads TGTGCCAGTAGTATTAGGGGGACTAGCGGTTTCACCGGGGAGCTGTTTTTT.

The chain recombines TRBV5-8 with TRBJ1-6, with 8 bases identical to TRBD1. V was pared by 4 bases and J by 9 bases, with 24 bases of the junction left unmatched. The CDR3 consists of 20 residues. CDR1 is SGHTS and CDR2 is YDEGEE in the germline V gene. The CDR3 DNA sequence: TGTGCCAGCAGCCTACCCCCGGGTATAGGACAGGGAAGTCCAGGTTCACCCCTCCACTTT. This codes for CASSLPPGIGQGSPGSPLHF.

The chain employs TRBV6-4 and TRBJ2-1; 9 nucleotides align to TRBD2. The CDR3 is 15 residues long. Trimming removed 3 bases from V and 0 bases from J; junction bases left unmatched: 0. The germline gives CDR1 MRHNA, CDR2 SNTAGT. CDR3 amino acids: CASSEAGGSYNEQFF. CDR3 nucleotides: TGTGCCAGCAGTGAAGCGGGGGGCTCCTACAATGAGCAGTTCTTC.

The gene calls are TRBV7-8 and TRBJ1-2; D remains ambiguous. The ends were cut back, 5 bases at V and 7 bases at J, with 8 bases in the middle. The length of the CDR3 is 11 residues. Per germline, CDR1 SGHVS and CDR2 FQNEAQ. The CDR3 DNA sequence: TGTGCCAGCAGCCGGGTGGCTGGCTACACCTTC. It encodes CASSRVAGYTF.

The chain has TRBV15 and TRBJ2-5; D may be TRBD1 (5 bases). Trimming pared 5 bases from V and 2 bases from J, leaving 12 bases between. In germline, CDR1 is LNHNV, CDR2 YYDKDF (reference sequence). The CDR3 totals 14 residues. The CDR3 is CATSVLAGQETQYF. In DNA form, the CDR3 reads TGTGCCACCAGCGTTTTGGCAGGGCAAGAGACCCAGTACTTC.

This chain uses TRBV7-2 with TRBJ1-2; 7 bases agree with TRBD1. Germline V gene data show CDR1 as SGHTA and CDR2 as FQGNSA. The CDR3 runs 14 residues. The junction had 6 bases not matched to a gene; V was cut back by 0 bases and J by 8 bases. DNA for the CDR3: TGTGCCAGCAGCTTAGCTCTCAGGGGGTTCGGCTACACCTTC. Amino acid sequence: CASSLALRGFGYTF. Supplemented by reference TRBV7-2 and TRBJ1-2, the full variable domain reads GAGVSQSPSNKVTEKGKDVELRCDPISGHTALYWYRQSLGQGLEFLIYFQGNSAPDKSGLPSDRFSAERTGGSVSTLTIQRTQQEDSAVYLCASSLALRGFGYTFGSGTRLTVV.

DNA for the CDR3: TGTGCCAGCAGTGATATTGGAGCGGGGGGACCAGATACGCAGTATTTT. Amino acid sequence: CASSDIGAGGPDTQYF. The chain recombines TRBV6-4 with TRBJ2-3; TRBD2 matches 9 bases. The CDR3 covers 16 residues. Germline V gives CDR1 MRHNA, CDR2 SNTAGT. Trimming cost V 3 bases and J 4 bases; bases outside gene matches: 8.

The chain recombines TRBV28 with TRBJ1-5; 12 bases are shared with TRBD1. V dropped 4 bases and J dropped 6; count of bases not matched to a gene: 4. Germline V gene lookup returns CDR1 MDHEN and CDR2 SYDVKM. This CDR3 is 15 amino acids long. CDR3 DNA: TGTGCCAGCAGTTGGGACAGGGGGCTTCTTCAGCCCCAGCATTTT. Protein sequence: CASSWDRGLLQPQHF.

This clone showed up just once. The chain has TRBV10-3 and TRBJ2-3; D perhaps matches TRBD1 (6 bases). Germline-derived CDR1 and CDR2 are ENHRY and SYGVKD. The CDR3 runs to 13 residues. Trimming took 6 bases from V and 6 from J, leaving 13 bases between them. CDR3 region: CAIRIPRGDTQYF. CDR3 DNA sequence: TGTGCCATCAGAATACCCAGGGGCGATACGCAGTATTTT.

This clone was observed a handful of times. The J gene is TRBJ1-3, the V gene TRBV18; D is ambiguous. CDR1 and CDR2 (germline): KGHSH, LQKENI. There are 14 residues in the CDR3. Between the trimmed V and J ends, which lost 3 bases and 1 base, there was a span of 7 bases. DNA of the CDR3: TGTGCCAGCTCACCGTCGGGGTCTGGAAACACCATATATTTT. Translated: CASSPSGSGNTIYF.

V usage is TRBV5-1 and J usage is TRBJ1-1; no firm D call. Germline CDR1 SGHRS, CDR2 YFSETQ. Trimming cost V 0 bases and J 8 bases, with 14 bases left between them. The CDR3 runs 14 residues. CDR3 sequence reads: CASSLVRRNREAFF. CDR3 DNA: TGCGCCAGCAGCTTGGTGCGGAGGAATCGGGAAGCTTTCTTT.

Only a few counts were recorded for this clone. The J gene is TRBJ1-4, the V gene TRBV7-3; TRBD1 is a possible D gene (6 bases). V gave up 3 bases and J gave up 8 bases, with 10 bases separating them. This CDR3 contains 13 residues. In germline, CDR1 is SGHTA, CDR2 FQGTGA. In DNA, the CDR3 is TGTGCCAGCAGCTTGGCTCAGGGGGAAAAACTGTTTTTT. Translated: CASSLAQGEKLFF. Combining the CDR3 with reference TRBV7-3 and TRBJ1-4 gives the whole variable domain GAGVSQTPSNKVTEKGKYVELRCDPISGHTALYWYRQSLGQGPEFLIYFQGTGAADDSGLPNDRFFAVRPEGSVSTLKIQRTERGDSAVYLCASSLAQGEKLFFGSGTQLSVL.

The V call is TRBV7-6, the J call TRBJ1-4, with D possibly being TRBD1 (5 bases). The CDR3 contains 12 residues. CDR1 and CDR2 from the germline V gene are SGHVS and FNYEAQ. V was pared by 5 bases and J by 10 bases, with 11 bases between. The CDR3 region has the DNA TGTGCCAGCAGCGACCTCGGGGGAAAACTGTTTTTT. Translating gives CASSDLGGKLFF.

V gene TRBV2 combines with J gene TRBJ1-2; TRBD1 aligns across 7 bases. The ends lost 6 bases at V and 5 bases at J; junction bases unmatched: 12. Germline assignment: CDR1 SNHLY and CDR2 FYNNEI. CDR3 length: 15 amino acids. The CDR3 region has the DNA TGTGCCAGCAGCTCCTCGCCGAGGGGGCCATATGGCTACACCTTC. Protein: CASSSSPRGPYGYTF.

The chain links TRBV6-1 to TRBJ1-2, with TRBD1 matching 7 bases. The CDR3 covers 13 residues. Germline values: CDR1 MNHNS, CDR2 SASEGT. Trimming removed 3 bases from V and 8 bases from J; junction bases left unmatched: 6. Here the CDR3 reads CASSDPGGKGYTF. The CDR3, as DNA: TGTGCCAGCAGTGATCCAGGGGGAAAAGGCTACACCTTC.

The rearrangement uses TRBV5-6 and TRBJ2-7; 11 nucleotides agree with TRBD2. J lost 2 bases, V lost 5 bases, and 3 bases had no gene match. The germline V gene has CDR1 SGHDT and CDR2 YYEEEE. This CDR3 comprises 14 residues. Written as DNA, the CDR3 is TGTGCCAGCAGTTTTAGCGGGGGGGCCTACGAGCAGTACTTC. This codes for CASSFSGGAYEQYF.

J is TRBJ2-5 and V is TRBV5-1, with D tentatively TRBD1 (5 bases). Germline V gene sequence: CDR1 SGHRS, CDR2 YFSETQ. CDR3 length: 17 residues. The V end was cut by 4 bases, the J end by 1 base, with 20 bases between. CDR3 nucleotides: TGCGCCAGCAGCCCCGGACACGACCGTATCAGCCAAGAGACCCAGTACTTC. Its protein product is CASSPGHDRISQETQYF.

In its sample, this clone was seen once. CDR3 in amino acids: CASSLAMGGNEKLFF. CDR3 coding DNA: TGTGCCAGCAGCTTAGCGATGGGGGGGAATGAAAAACTGTTTTTT. This sequence joins TRBV7-9 and TRBJ1-4; possibly TRBD1 for D (5 bases). This CDR3 contains 15 residues. V was shortened by 0 bases and J by 5 bases, with 10 bases between the two germline ends. Germline-derived CDR1 and CDR2 are SEHNR and FQNEAQ (reference sequence).

CDR3 bases: TGTGCCAGCAGTTTACTAGTGGGCCAAGAGACCCAGTACTTC. Its translation: CASSLLVGQETQYF. The chain carries TRBV7-2 and TRBJ2-5; possibly TRBD2 for D (5 bases). Germline V gene data show CDR1 as SGHTA and CDR2 as FQGNSA. Trimming shortened V by 6 bases and J by 1 base, and 12 bases separated the two germline ends. This CDR3 has 14 amino acids.

The chain's CDR3 is CASVPTYGEETQYF. The CDR3 DNA reads as TGTGCTAGTGTCCCAACCTACGGGGAAGAGACCCAGTACTTC. This chain uses TRBV12-5 with TRBJ2-5; maybe TRBD2 (5 bases). Germline V gene data show CDR1 as LGHNT and CDR2 as FRNRAP. The CDR3 has 14 amino acids. V lost 7 bases to trimming and J lost 3 bases, with 15 bases between them. The whole variable domain, remainder taken from reference TRBV12-5 and TRBJ2-5, is DARVTQTPRHKVTEMGQEVTMRCQPILGHNTVFWYRQTMMQGLELLAYFRNRAPLDDSGMPKDRFSAEMPDATLATLKIQPSEPRDSAVYFCASVPTYGEETQYFGPGTRLLVL.

In nucleotides, the CDR3 is TGCGCCAGCAGCCGGACAGGGGCTTGGACTGAAGCTTTCTTT. It yields the protein CASSRTGAWTEAFF. The V and J genes are TRBV5-1 and TRBJ1-1; 9 positions agree with TRBD1. Germline V gene sequence: CDR1 SGHRS, CDR2 YFSETQ. Trimming took 4 bases from V and 5 from J; bases not matched to a gene: 6. The CDR3 extends over 14 amino acids.

The CDR3 nucleotides are TGTGCCATCAGTGAGTCACAGGGGTATGGCACTGAAGCTTTCTTT. Translating gives CAISESQGYGTEAFF. V gene TRBV10-3 combines with J gene TRBJ1-1; TRBD1 agrees at 7 bases. Germline lookup yields CDR1 ENHRY and CDR2 SYGVKD. Trimming removed 0 bases from V and 4 bases from J; junction bases left unmatched: 5. This CDR3 contains 15 residues.

The rearrangement uses TRBV4-1 and TRBJ1-1, with D maybe TRBD1 (5 bases). The V end was cut by 1 base, the J end by 4 bases, with 13 bases between. Germline values: CDR1 MGHRA, CDR2 YSYEKL. The CDR3 has 15 amino acids. The CDR3, as DNA: TGCGCCAGCAGCCAAGGGGGCCTGGGGCCCACTGAAGCTTTCTTT. Its protein is CASSQGGLGPTEAFF.

The chain links TRBV19 to TRBJ2-3; a weak D match, TRBD2 (7 bases). The CDR3 contains 11 residues. V lost 8 bases and J 10 bases, leaving 13 bases between the germline ends. The germline V gene encodes CDR1 LNHDA and CDR2 SQIVND (reference sequence). CDR3 sequence reads: CASWAGASQYF. The CDR3 DNA is TGTGCCAGTTGGGCGGGGGCGTCGCAGTATTTT.

The chain uses TRBV5-1 and TRBJ2-5; perhaps TRBD2 as D (6 bases). V lost 4 bases to trimming and J lost 0 bases, with 16 bases between them. This CDR3 is built from 16 residues. From germline, CDR1 is SGHRS and CDR2 YFSETQ. Here the CDR3 DNA reads TGCGCCAGCAGCCCGGGGTCACTAGCCCACCAAGAGACCCAGTACTTC. Encoded protein: CASSPGSLAHQETQYF.

The chain is built from TRBV28 and TRBJ2-7; perhaps TRBD1 as D (6 bases). Germline CDR1 and CDR2: MDHEN and SYDVKM. V was trimmed by 7 bases and J by 3 bases, leaving 16 bases between them. This CDR3 contains 14 residues. The CDR3 sequence is CASTQPGHNYEQYF. In nucleotides, the CDR3 is TGTGCCAGCACCCAACCGGGACATAACTACGAGCAGTACTTC.

The chain employs TRBV9 and TRBJ1-2; D call uncertain. The V end lost 3 bases, the J end lost 1 base, and 13 bases lay between the germline ends. The CDR3 extends over 15 amino acids. Germline-derived CDR1 and CDR2 are SGDLS and YYNGEE. The CDR3 DNA is TGTGCCAGCAGCGGAAGAGAAGGGAGTAACTATGGCTACACCTTC. Its protein is CASSGREGSNYGYTF.